This T cell receptor beta chain was captured by sequencing in a study of blood T cell repertoires in COVID-19. This clone was detected only once. Generated by immunoSEQ multiplex PCR, the TCRdb table keeps only in-frame clones and is missing some. The table shows over 100,000 clones, with over 80% occurring only once. The sequenced sample consisted of PBMCs or T cells enriched from blood (not recorded which). The source is a woman younger than 45 who had recovered from COVID-19.

Here the CDR3 reads CASSLGYTSRQPQHF. CDR3 nucleotides: TGTGCCAGCAGTTTGGGCTACACTTCGAGACAGCCCCAGCATTTT. The chain couples TRBV28 to TRBJ1-5; D gene uncertain. Germline-derived CDR1 and CDR2 are MDHEN and SYDVKM. The CDR3 has 15 amino acids. Deletions cut 3 bases from V and 7 bases from J, with 16 bases between.